The 25 T cell receptor beta chains given below trace back to one sample, sequenced in a study of control samples from healthy donors and cancer patients. Some clones are missing from TCRdb's copy, which holds only in-frame ones; the method was immunoSEQ multiplex PCR. The table lists 150,000 to 200,000 clones, roughly 94% of them singletons. The sequencing input was blood. Receptors were obtained from a woman aged 40 to 50 in good health.

This chain connects TRBV7-2 to TRBJ1-4; D unclear. Trimming removed 5 bases at V and 4 bases at J, with 8 bases between. The CDR3 loop spans 13 amino acids. CDR1 and CDR2 (germline): SGHTA, FQGNSA. In DNA, the CDR3 is TGTGCCAGCAGCCCCGGGTTTAATGAAAAACTGTTTTTT. Translation gives CASSPGFNEKLFF.

This sequence joins TRBV5-1 and TRBJ1-4; TRBD1 matches at 8 bases. This CDR3 is built from 14 residues. CDR1 is SGHRS and CDR2 is YFSETQ in the germline V gene. The V segment lost 0 bases and the J segment 8 bases; nucleotides outside the gene matches: 3. The CDR3 is CASSLGQGREKLFF. The CDR3 nucleotides read TGCGCCAGCAGCTTGGGACAGGGGCGGGAAAAACTGTTTTTT. Complete variable domain (other parts from reference TRBV5-1 and TRBJ1-4): KAGVTQTPRYLIKTRGQQVTLSCSPISGHRSVSWYQQTPGQGLQFLFEYFSETQRNKGNFPGRFSGRQFSNSRSEMNVSTLELGDSALYLCASSLGQGREKLFFGSGTQLSVL.

CDR3 sequence: CASSVQAMNTEAFF. DNA for the CDR3: TGTGCCAGCAGCGTTCAGGCTATGAACACTGAAGCTTTCTTT. The chain recombines TRBV9 with TRBJ1-1; D gene ambiguous. The CDR3 sequence is 14 residues long. The V end was cut by 2 bases, the J end by 0 bases, with 8 bases between. Per germline, CDR1 SGDLS and CDR2 YYNGEE. The complete variable domain, with remaining parts taken from reference TRBV9 and TRBJ1-1, reads DSGVTQTPKHLITATGQRVTLRCSPRSGDLSVYWYQQSLDQGLQFLIQYYNGEERAKGNILERFSAQQFPDLHSELNLSSLELGDSALYFCASSVQAMNTEAFFGQGTRLTVV.

The CDR3 protein is CAISGIGGSNQPQHF. CDR3 nucleotide sequence: TGTGCCATCAGCGGAATCGGGGGGAGCAATCAGCCCCAGCATTTT. The chain links TRBV10-3 to TRBJ1-5; maybe TRBD1 (5 bases). The length of the CDR3 is 15 residues. Germline assignment: CDR1 ENHRY and CDR2 SYGVKD. Trimming removed 6 bases from V and 1 base from J, with 13 bases in between.

The chain has TRBV12-3 or TRBV12-4 and TRBJ1-2; TRBD1 aligns across 7 bases. V trimming: 5 bases; J trimming: 5 bases; junction bases outside the gene matches: 5. CDR3 length: 13 residues. The CDR3 DNA is TGTGCCAGCAGTCGAGACAGGGATTATGGCTACACCTTC. Translated, it gives CASSRDRDYGYTF.

The chain links TRBV3-1 (or the pseudogene TRBV3-2) to TRBJ1-1; no clear D. Germline CDR1 is LGHDT and CDR2 is YNNKEL (reference sequence). Trimming shortened V by 1 base and J by 4 bases, and 10 bases separated the two germline ends. CDR3 length equals 14 residues. The CDR3 loop reads CASSQVRGFTEAFF. CDR3 DNA: TGTGCCAGCAGCCAAGTTCGAGGGTTCACTGAAGCTTTCTTT.

The rearrangement joins TRBV15 to TRBJ2-5; possibly TRBD1 or TRBD2 for D (6 bases each). The CDR3 is 15 residues long. The V end was cut by 0 bases, the J end by 5 bases, with 13 bases between. The germline V gene encodes CDR1 LNHNV and CDR2 YYDKDF (reference sequence). The CDR3 protein is CATSRDSGAIETQYF. CDR3 nucleotides: TGTGCCACCAGCAGAGATTCGGGGGCAATCGAGACCCAGTACTTC.

This chain links TRBV19 with TRBJ1-1; possible D gene TRBD1, 5 bases. This CDR3 region has 16 residues. Deletions cut 6 bases from V and 0 bases from J, with 17 bases between. CDR1 is LNHDA, CDR2 SQIVND, per germline (reference sequence). The CDR3 DNA reads as TGTGCCAGTAGCAGCCCGGGACGGGCCGTGAACACTGAAGCTTTCTTT. This codes for CASSSPGRAVNTEAFF.

The V call is TRBV6-5, the J call TRBJ2-4; D gene uncertain. Trimming took off 6 bases at V and 0 bases at J, with 9 bases between the two ends. Germline V gene lookup returns CDR1 MNHEY and CDR2 SVGAGI. The length of the CDR3 is 14 residues. The CDR3 DNA sequence: TGTGCCAGCAGCCCGGGCCTAGCCAAAAACATTCAGTACTTC. Protein product: CASSPGLAKNIQYF.

This chain uses TRBV10-3 with TRBJ2-7; 11 bases align to TRBD1. The CDR3 is 13 residues long. Germline V gene sequence: CDR1 ENHRY, CDR2 SYGVKD. The V segment lost 8 bases and the J segment 6 bases; nucleotides outside the gene matches: 6. Here the CDR3 DNA reads TGTGCCATCGCCGGGACAGGGGGTTCCGAGCAGTACTTC. Translation gives CAIAGTGGSEQYF.

Many counts were recorded for this clone. The V call is TRBV27, the J call TRBJ2-2; D possibly uses TRBD1 or TRBD2 (5 bases each). Between the trimmed V and J ends, which lost 8 bases and 4 bases, there was a span of 17 bases. Germline CDR1 MNHEY, CDR2 SMNVEV (reference sequence). The CDR3 covers 15 residues. As DNA, the CDR3 is TGTGCCAGCGGCTTGGGGACCGCAATCACCGGGGAGCTGTTTTTT. Its translation is CASGLGTAITGELFF.

The chain combines TRBV2 with TRBJ2-3, with no clear D. Germline V gives CDR1 SNHLY, CDR2 FYNNEI. The CDR3 runs 11 residues. Trimming took 10 bases from V and 6 from J, leaving 11 bases between them. As DNA, the CDR3 is TGTGCCATTTTGTACGCTGATACGCAGTATTTT. As protein: CAILYADTQYF.

The chain uses TRBV19 and TRBJ2-7; D is perhaps TRBD2 (7 bases). The germline V gene encodes CDR1 LNHDA and CDR2 SQIVND (reference sequence). V lost 3 bases and J lost 2, with 14 bases in between. The CDR3 loop spans 15 amino acids. The CDR3 reads CASSIIGGPAYEQYF. The CDR3 DNA reads TGTGCCAGTAGTATCATCGGGGGGCCGGCCTACGAGCAGTACTTC.

The chain recombines TRBV5-1 with TRBJ1-1, with D hard to call. Germline values: CDR1 SGHRS, CDR2 YFSETQ. The germline V and J ends were trimmed by 1 base and 3 bases, with 10 bases remaining between them. This CDR3 has 14 residues. The DNA of the CDR3 is TGCGCCAGCAGCTTGACACTTCGGGACACTGAAGCTTTCTTT. It is translated as CASSLTLRDTEAFF.

This sequence joins TRBV11-2 and TRBJ2-1, with D perhaps TRBD1 or TRBD2 (5 bases each). Germline V gives CDR1 SGHAT, CDR2 FQNNGV. The CDR3 extends over 13 amino acids. V was shortened by 6 bases and J by 8 bases, with 14 bases between the two germline ends. The CDR3 coding sequence is TGTGCCAGCAGGTGGGGGAGCGGCGATGAGCAGTTCTTC. Translated: CASRWGSGDEQFF.

The chain recombines TRBV5-1 with TRBJ1-4; possibly TRBD1 for D (6 bases). V was clipped by 3 bases and J by 2 bases, with 11 bases between them. CDR3 length equals 15 residues. Germline CDR1 and CDR2: SGHRS and YFSETQ. Here the CDR3 reads CASSSMTGTNEKLFF. The DNA of the CDR3 is TGCGCCAGCAGCTCGATGACAGGTACTAATGAAAAACTGTTTTTT. Together with reference TRBV5-1 and TRBJ1-4, the CDR3 gives the full variable domain: KAGVTQTPRYLIKTRGQQVTLSCSPISGHRSVSWYQQTPGQGLQFLFEYFSETQRNKGNFPGRFSGRQFSNSRSEMNVSTLELGDSALYLCASSSMTGTNEKLFFGSGTQLSVL.

This chain joins TRBV9 and TRBJ1-3; D may be TRBD1 (5 bases). The V end was cut by 0 bases, the J end by 0 bases, with 7 bases between. CDR3 length equals 15 residues. CDR1 SGDLS and CDR2 YYNGEE come from the germline V gene. The CDR3 spells CASSVEGNSGNTIYF. CDR3 coding DNA: TGTGCCAGCAGCGTAGAGGGGAACTCTGGAAACACCATATATTTT. Complete variable domain (other parts from reference TRBV9 and TRBJ1-3): DSGVTQTPKHLITATGQRVTLRCSPRSGDLSVYWYQQSLDQGLQFLIQYYNGEERAKGNILERFSAQQFPDLHSELNLSSLELGDSALYFCASSVEGNSGNTIYFGEGSWLTVV.

V is TRBV6-5 and J is TRBJ1-1; D is perhaps TRBD1 (5 bases). V gave up 5 bases and J gave up 0 bases, with 10 bases separating them. Germline CDR1 is MNHEY and CDR2 is SVGAGI. This CDR3 has 14 residues. The CDR3 DNA reads TGTGCCAGCAGTATTCGACAGATGAACACTGAAGCTTTCTTT. It yields the protein CASSIRQMNTEAFF.

The chain recombines TRBV9 with TRBJ1-4, with D maybe TRBD1 (5 bases). V was shortened by 1 base and J by 8 bases, with 15 bases between the two germline ends. CDR3 length: 15 amino acids. Germline CDR1 is SGDLS and CDR2 is YYNGEE. This CDR3 is CASSVQGSRREKLFF. In DNA, the CDR3 is TGTGCCAGCAGCGTACAGGGAAGCCGGAGAGAAAAACTGTTTTTT.

This clone has a single count. The J gene is TRBJ1-2, the V gene TRBV11-2; D remains unclear. CDR1 is SGHAT and CDR2 is FQNNGV in the germline V gene. V lost 0 bases to trimming and J lost 5 bases, with 4 bases between them. The CDR3 totals 12 residues. The CDR3 here is CASSLDRYGYTF. Here the CDR3 DNA reads TGTGCCAGCAGCTTAGATCGTTATGGCTACACCTTC. Full variable domain (rest looked up from reference TRBV11-2 and TRBJ1-2): EAGVAQSPRYKIIEKRQSVAFWCNPISGHATLYWYQQILGQGPKLLIQFQNNGVVDDSQLPKDRFSAERLKGVDSTLKIQPAKLEDSAVYLCASSLDRYGYTFGSGTRLTVV.

The V gene is TRBV9, the J gene TRBJ2-1; 10 bases align to TRBD2. CDR3 length: 16 amino acids. V was pared by 0 bases and J by 8 bases, with 8 bases of the junction left unmatched. The germline V gene has CDR1 SGDLS and CDR2 YYNGEE. In nucleotides, the CDR3 is TGTGCCAGCAGCGTAGGGGGGACTAGCGTTGGTGATGAGCAGTTCTTC. Its protein product is CASSVGGTSVGDEQFF.

This chain connects TRBV5-1 to TRBJ1-2; 7 bases are a match to TRBD1. The CDR3 totals 15 residues. With V trimmed by 4 bases and J by 6 bases, 12 bases remained unmatched. In germline, CDR1 is SGHRS, CDR2 YFSETQ. CDR3 loop: CASSPGNRGGDGYTF. The CDR3 nucleotides are TGCGCCAGCAGCCCGGGAAACAGGGGAGGGGATGGCTACACCTTC.

The chain employs TRBV6-1 and TRBJ1-2; D remains ambiguous. The CDR3 runs 15 residues. From germline, CDR1 is MNHNS and CDR2 SASEGT. The V and J ends lost 3 bases and 3 bases respectively, with 14 bases between them. The CDR3 DNA reads as TGTGCCAGCAGTGATCGCACGGAGATAGACTATGGCTACACCTTC. Residues: CASSDRTEIDYGYTF.

The chain links TRBV18 to TRBJ2-1, with 7 bases aligning to TRBD1. J gave up 2 bases and V 1 base, and 5 bases lay outside the gene matches. CDR1 KGHSH and CDR2 LQKENI come from the germline V gene. This CDR3 has 16 residues. CDR3 protein: CASSPRTGSTYNEQFF. The CDR3 bases are TGTGCCAGCTCACCACGGACAGGATCCACCTACAATGAGCAGTTCTTC.

This rearrangement joins TRBV7-9 to TRBJ2-1, with D possibly called TRBD1 or TRBD2 (5 bases each). The CDR3 loop spans 11 amino acids. CDR1 and CDR2 from the germline V gene are SEHNR and FQNEAQ (reference sequence). Trimming took off 7 bases at V and 12 bases at J, with 13 bases between the two ends. The CDR3 spells CASNPGTPQFF. The DNA of the CDR3 is TGTGCCAGCAACCCCGGGACCCCGCAGTTCTTC.